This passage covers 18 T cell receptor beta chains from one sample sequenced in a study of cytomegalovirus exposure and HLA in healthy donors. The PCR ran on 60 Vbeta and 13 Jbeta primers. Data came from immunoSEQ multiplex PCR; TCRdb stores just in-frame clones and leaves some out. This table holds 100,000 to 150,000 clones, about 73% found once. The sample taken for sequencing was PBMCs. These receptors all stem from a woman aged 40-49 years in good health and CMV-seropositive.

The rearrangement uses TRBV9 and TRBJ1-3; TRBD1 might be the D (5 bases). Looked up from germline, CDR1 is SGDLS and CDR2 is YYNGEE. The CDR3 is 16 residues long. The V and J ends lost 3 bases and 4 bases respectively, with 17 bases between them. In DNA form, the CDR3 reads TGTGCCAGCAGCGCCGCAAGCCAGGGTGGGGGAAACACCATATATTTT. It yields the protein CASSAASQGGGNTIYF.

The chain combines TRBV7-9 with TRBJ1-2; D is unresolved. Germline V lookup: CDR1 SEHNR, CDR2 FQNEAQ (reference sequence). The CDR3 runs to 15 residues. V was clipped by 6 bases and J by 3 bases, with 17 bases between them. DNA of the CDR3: TGTGCCAGCAGTCTAACCGGTTCTGCGGACTATGGCTACACCTTC. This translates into CASSLTGSADYGYTF.

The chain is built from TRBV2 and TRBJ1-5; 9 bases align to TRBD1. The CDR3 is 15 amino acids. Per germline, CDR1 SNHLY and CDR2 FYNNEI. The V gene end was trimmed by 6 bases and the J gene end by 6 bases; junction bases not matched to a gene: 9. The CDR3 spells CASRGGTGRIQPQHF. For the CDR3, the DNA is TGTGCCAGCAGGGGCGGGACAGGGAGGATTCAGCCCCAGCATTTT.

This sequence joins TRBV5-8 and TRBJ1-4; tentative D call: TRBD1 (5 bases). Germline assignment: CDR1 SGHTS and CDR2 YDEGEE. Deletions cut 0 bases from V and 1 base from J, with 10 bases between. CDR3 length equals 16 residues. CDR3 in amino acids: CASSLVPGGTNEKLFF. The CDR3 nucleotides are TGTGCCAGCAGCTTGGTCCCGGGGGGAACTAATGAAAAACTGTTTTTT.

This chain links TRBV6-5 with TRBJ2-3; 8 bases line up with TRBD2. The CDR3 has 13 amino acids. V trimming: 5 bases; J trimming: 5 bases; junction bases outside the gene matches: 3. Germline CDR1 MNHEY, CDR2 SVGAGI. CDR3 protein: CASSVRGGDTQYF. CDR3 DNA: TGTGCCAGCAGTGTTCGGGGGGGAGATACGCAGTATTTT.

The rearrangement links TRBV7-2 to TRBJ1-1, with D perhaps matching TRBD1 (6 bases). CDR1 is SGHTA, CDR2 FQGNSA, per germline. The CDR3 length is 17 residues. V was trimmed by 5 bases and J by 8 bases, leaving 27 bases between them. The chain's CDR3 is CASSLTRGGGNPSEAFF. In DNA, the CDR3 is TGTGCCAGCAGCCTTACGAGAGGGGGGGGTAACCCTTCCGAAGCTTTCTTT. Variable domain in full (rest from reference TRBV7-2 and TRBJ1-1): GAGVSQSPSNKVTEKGKDVELRCDPISGHTALYWYRQSLGQGLEFLIYFQGNSAPDKSGLPSDRFSAERTGGSVSTLTIQRTQQEDSAVYLCASSLTRGGGNPSEAFFGQGTRLTVV.

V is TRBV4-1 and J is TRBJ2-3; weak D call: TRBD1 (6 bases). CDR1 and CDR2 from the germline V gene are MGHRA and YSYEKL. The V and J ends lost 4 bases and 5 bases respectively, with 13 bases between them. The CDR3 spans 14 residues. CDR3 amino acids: CASSLGLRGDTQYF. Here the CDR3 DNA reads TGCGCCAGCAGCCTGGGGCTCAGGGGAGATACGCAGTATTTT.

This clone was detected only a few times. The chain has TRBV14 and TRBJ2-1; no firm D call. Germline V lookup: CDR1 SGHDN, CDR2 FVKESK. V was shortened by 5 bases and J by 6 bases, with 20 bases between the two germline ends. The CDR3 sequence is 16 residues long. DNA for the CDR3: TGTGCCAGCAGCATGCTTGGAGTAAGAGCGTCCAATGAGCAGTTCTTC. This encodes CASSMLGVRASNEQFF.

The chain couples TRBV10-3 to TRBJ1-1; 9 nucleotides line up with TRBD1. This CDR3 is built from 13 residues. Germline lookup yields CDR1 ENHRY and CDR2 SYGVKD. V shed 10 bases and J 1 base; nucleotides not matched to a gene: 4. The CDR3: CATGGQGNTEAFF. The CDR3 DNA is TGTGCCACTGGGGGACAGGGGAACACTGAAGCTTTCTTT.

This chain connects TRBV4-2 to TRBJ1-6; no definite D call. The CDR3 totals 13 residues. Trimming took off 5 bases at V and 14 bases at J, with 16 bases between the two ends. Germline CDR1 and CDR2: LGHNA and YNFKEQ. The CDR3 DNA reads TGTGCCAGCAGCGAAGGAGGAATTCGGGCCCTCCACTTT. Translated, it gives CASSEGGIRALHF.

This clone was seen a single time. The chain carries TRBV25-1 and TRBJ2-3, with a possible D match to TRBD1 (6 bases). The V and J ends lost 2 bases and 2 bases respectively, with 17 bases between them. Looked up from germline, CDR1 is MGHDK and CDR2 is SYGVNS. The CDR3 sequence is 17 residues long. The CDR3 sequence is CASSERTVLDFTDTQYF. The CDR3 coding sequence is TGTGCCAGCAGTGAAAGGACAGTCTTAGATTTCACAGATACGCAGTATTTT.

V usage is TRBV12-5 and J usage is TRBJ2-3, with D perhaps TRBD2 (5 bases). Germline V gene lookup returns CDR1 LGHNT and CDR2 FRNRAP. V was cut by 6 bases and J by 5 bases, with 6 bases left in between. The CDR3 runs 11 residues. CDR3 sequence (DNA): TGTGCTAGTGGCCGGGGAGATACGCAGTATTTT. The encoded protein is CASGRGDTQYF.

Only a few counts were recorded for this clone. The CDR3 bases are TGTGCCAGCAGCCCGCACCCCCCCGCAGACAGTCTAGTCACAGATACGCAGTATTTT. It specifies CASSPHPPADSLVTDTQYF. The chain employs TRBV7-9 and TRBJ2-3; weak D call: TRBD1 (5 bases). From germline, CDR1 is SEHNR and CDR2 FQNEAQ (reference sequence). V was clipped by 5 bases and J by 2 bases, with 26 bases between them. This CDR3 is 19 amino acids long.

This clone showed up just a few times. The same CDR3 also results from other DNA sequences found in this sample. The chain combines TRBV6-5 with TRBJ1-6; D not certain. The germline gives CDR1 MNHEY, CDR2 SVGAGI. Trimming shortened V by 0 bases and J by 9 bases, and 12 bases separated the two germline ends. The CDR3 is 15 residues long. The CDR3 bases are TGTGCCAGCAGTTACTCGAGGGAGCATAGTTCACCCCTCCACTTT. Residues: CASSYSREHSSPLHF.

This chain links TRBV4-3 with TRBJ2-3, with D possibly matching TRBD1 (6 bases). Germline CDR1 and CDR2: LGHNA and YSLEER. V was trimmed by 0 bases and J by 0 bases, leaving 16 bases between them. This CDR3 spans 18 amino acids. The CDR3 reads CASSQDSGDLHSTDTQYF. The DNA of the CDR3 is TGCGCCAGCAGCCAAGATTCAGGGGACCTTCATAGCACAGATACGCAGTATTTT.

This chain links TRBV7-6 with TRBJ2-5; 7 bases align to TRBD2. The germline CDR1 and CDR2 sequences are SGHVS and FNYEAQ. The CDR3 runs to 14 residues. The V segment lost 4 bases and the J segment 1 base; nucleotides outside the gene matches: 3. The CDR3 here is CASSSLAGQETQYF. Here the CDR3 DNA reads TGTGCCAGCAGCTCTTTAGCGGGCCAAGAGACCCAGTACTTC.

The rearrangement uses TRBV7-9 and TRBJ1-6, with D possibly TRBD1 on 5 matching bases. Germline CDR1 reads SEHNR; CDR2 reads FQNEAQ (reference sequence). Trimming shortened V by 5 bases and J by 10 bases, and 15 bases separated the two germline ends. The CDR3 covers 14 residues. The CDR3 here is CASSPHTGGSPLHF. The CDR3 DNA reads TGTGCCAGCAGCCCCCATACGGGGGGATCACCCCTCCACTTT.

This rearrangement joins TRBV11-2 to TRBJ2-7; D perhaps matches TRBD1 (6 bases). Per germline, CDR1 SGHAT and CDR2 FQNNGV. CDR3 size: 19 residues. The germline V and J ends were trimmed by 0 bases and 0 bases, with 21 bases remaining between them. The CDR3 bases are TGTGCCAGCAGCTTAGATGGTTTCCGGTCGGGACACCACTCCTACGAGCAGTACTTC. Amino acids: CASSLDGFRSGHHSYEQYF.